The TCR beta chain under discussion was sequenced for a study of shared clonotypes between healthy human individuals. Sequencing used immunoSEQ multiplex PCR; TCRdb keeps in-frame clones, though not all of them. The table has approximately 400,000 clones, around 96% seen once. The germline CDR1 and CDR2 sequences are SNHLY and FYNNEI. The CDR3 totals 14 residues. Trimming shortened V by 4 bases and J by 6 bases, and 16 bases separated the two germline ends. General study results and limits: Non-shared clonotypes were found to have lower generation probabilities than the clonotypes that were shared by all four of the sorted-subset donors.

Points on this clone: Antigen: not known.

The sequence was collected from a man younger than 45 in good health. The genes are TRBV2 and TRBJ2-7, with D perhaps matching TRBD2 (6 bases). Sequencing was carried out using memory CD8+ T cells sorted from blood. The sample's subset: CD45RO+ cells pooled with CCR7-negative TemRA cells. The CDR3 region is CASSAPPRGTEQYF. The CDR3 DNA sequence: TGTGCCAGCAGTGCCCCCCCTCGGGGGACCGAGCAGTACTTC.